Listed below are T cell receptor beta chains from one sample, sequenced in a study of blood T cell repertoires in COVID-19. This table comes from immunoSEQ multiplex PCR, and its TCRdb copy is limited to in-frame clones, with some not included. Of a few hundred thousand clones in the sample, about 86% were seen once. The sequenced material came from PBMCs or T cells enriched from blood (not recorded which). The receptors derive from a man in his fifties who had recovered from COVID-19. The CDR3 runs from the conserved cysteine through the conserved F or W. The size entry is marked missing in some rows and otherwise reads once, few, many or a size class.

clone_size,j_call,v_call,cdr3_aa
few,TRBJ1-4,TRBV27,CASSRQPHNEKLFF
NA,TRBJ2-7,TRBV10-2,CASSERGTSVSYEQYF
many,TRBJ1-2,TRBV24-1,CATSETGSRDRVGGYTF
once,TRBJ2-2,TRBV27,CASSSTGTGTGELFF
few,TRBJ2-7,TRBV29-1,CSVEEGNYEQYF
NA,TRBJ1-4,TRBV3-1/TRBV3-2,CASSRLGIPNEKLFF
NA,TRBJ2-5,TRBV7-2,CASSPGASGREETQYF
NA,TRBJ2-7,TRBV11-3,CASSLVGGTYEQYF
few,TRBJ1-2,TRBV6-5,CASSYSQGYGYTF
NA,TRBJ2-7,TRBV7-3,CANSSGTGSYEQYF
NA,TRBJ1-4,TRBV9,CASSVGAGAYEKLFF
NA,TRBJ1-3,TRBV5-1,CASSGGTGGWGNTIYF
few,TRBJ1-1,TRBV14,CASSQERGSTEAFF
NA,TRBJ1-1,TRBV27,CASRNTGARAEAFF
NA,TRBJ2-7,TRBV6-5,CASSPGTGGRYEQYF
NA,TRBJ2-1,TRBV24-1,CATSDLGGSDNEQFF
NA,TRBJ1-2,TRBV5-6,CASSRPDNSGYTF
NA,TRBJ2-3,TRBV5-1,CASSLAGASTDTQYF
NA,TRBJ2-1,TRBV19,CASTPSAVAYNEQFF
NA,TRBJ1-3,TRBV7-2,CASSLAAGPGNTIYF
NA,TRBJ1-5,TRBV2,CASSEARQGGSSQHF
once,TRBJ1-1,TRBV6-5,CASRWGQGENTEAFF
NA,TRBJ1-6,TRBV30,CAWRGEWESGNSPLHF
NA,TRBJ1-2,TRBV30,CAWSRRQNYGYTF
NA,TRBJ2-3,TRBV10-3,CAISRQESTDTQYF
NA,TRBJ1-6,TRBV3-1/TRBV3-2,CASRSDRASPLHF
NA,TRBJ2-7,TRBV5-4,CASSPDNHYEQYF
NA,TRBJ1-2,TRBV2,CASSPRTGLAYGYTF
NA,TRBJ1-1,TRBV18,CASSPGQLNTEAFF